This entry is about one T cell receptor beta chain. Its antigen is still unknown. CDR1 is ENHRY, CDR2 SYGVKD, per germline. The CDR3 totals 14 residues. The V and J ends lost 10 bases and 2 bases respectively, with 17 bases between them. These data come from a study of shared clonotypes between healthy human individuals. The wider study: There were three CD4 naive, three CD4 memory, two CD8 naive and one CD8 memory plates per donor.

The assay was run at deep level. Sequencing used immunoSEQ multiplex PCR; TCRdb keeps in-frame clones, though not all of them. The sample consists of 2,500,000 or so clones, around 90% of them appearing once. Regarding the study as a whole: Richness estimates generally favored naive over memory subsets.

The chain is built from TRBV10-3 and TRBJ2-5; TRBD2 might be the D (6 bases). The TCR sequence derives from a man between 18 and 29 years old in good health. The sequenced material came from naive CD4+ T cells sorted from blood. Stated subset: CD45RA+ positively selected. CDR3 in amino acids: CATEGGAGQETQYF. The CDR3 DNA is TGTGCCACCGAGGGTGGCGCGGGGCAAGAGACCCAGTACTTC.